The 23 T cell receptor beta chains below all came from one sample that was sequenced in a study of CD8 T cells in ankylosing spondylitis. Points from the study as a whole: A motif of fewer than ten highly homologous TCR beta variants was seen as apparently characteristic of ankylosing spondylitis blood.

Their recognized antigens are unknown. TCRdb processed the 5' RACE reads anew with MiXCR; each CDR3 protein has one entry. The top ten clones hold 0.51% of a sample with around 770,000 distinct CDR3 sequences, 12% of them seen once. The specimen sequenced was blood, either unsorted or a sorted T cell fraction (not recorded which). These receptors all stem from a male donor with ankylosing spondylitis.

This clonotype was seen more than once but under ten times. This chain connects TRBV27 to TRBJ1-1, with TRBD1 as a possible D gene (5 bases). Germline CDR1 MNHEY, CDR2 SMNVEV (reference sequence). There are 14 residues in the CDR3. Trimming cost V 5 bases and J 4 bases, with 14 bases left between them. This chain's CDR3 is CASSLHGGSTEAFF. As DNA, the CDR3 is TGTGCCAGCAGTCTGCATGGGGGATCCACTGAAGCTTTCTTT.

This clonotype was detected ten times or more. The V and J genes are TRBV29-1 and TRBJ2-1; 10 positions match TRBD2. V trimming: 4 bases; J trimming: 8 bases; junction bases outside the gene matches: 8. Germline-derived CDR1 and CDR2 are SQVTM and ANQGSEA. The CDR3 covers 14 residues. CDR3 nucleotide sequence: TGCAGCGTTGGTTATCCTAGCGGGAGTTATGAGCAGTTCTTC. The encoded protein is CSVGYPSGSYEQFF.

This clonotype was recorded a few times. The V gene is TRBV20-1, the J gene TRBJ2-2; no reliable D call. The germline V gene has CDR1 DFQATT and CDR2 SNEGSKA (reference sequence). This CDR3 is 16 amino acids long. Trimming shortened V by 5 bases and J by 3 bases, and 19 bases separated the two germline ends. The CDR3 bases are TGCAGTGCTGATTCGTCGGGCGTCCCTTACACCGGGGAGCTGTTTTTT. Translating it yields CSADSSGVPYTGELFF.

The V and J genes are TRBV7-2 and TRBJ2-1, with 7 bases lining up with TRBD2. Germline V gene lookup returns CDR1 SGHTA and CDR2 FQGNSA. This CDR3 has 16 amino acids. J gave up 6 bases and V 6 bases, and 14 bases lay outside the gene matches. The CDR3 DNA reads as TGTGCCAGCAGACCGTCTCGGGCTAGCGGAACCAATGAGCAGTTCTTC. It yields the protein CASRPSRASGTNEQFF.

V usage is TRBV7-9 and J usage is TRBJ1-1, with TRBD1 matching 8 bases. Germline CDR1 and CDR2: SEHNR and FQNEAQ (reference sequence). V gave up 1 base and J gave up 3 bases; unmatched junction bases: 4. CDR3 length equals 15 residues. CDR3 DNA: TGTGCCAGCAGCTTAGGAGACAGGGGAGACACTGAAGCTTTCTTT. Translating gives CASSLGDRGDTEAFF.

This clonotype was counted only a few times. This chain joins TRBV4-3 and TRBJ2-7; D assignment may be TRBD1 or TRBD2 (5 bases each). Germline CDR1 LGHNA, CDR2 YSLEER. The CDR3 sequence is 17 residues long. V lost 0 bases and J 0 bases, leaving 15 bases between the germline ends. CDR3 sequence: CASSQDYRPGTSYEQYF. CDR3 in DNA: TGCGCCAGCAGCCAAGATTATAGGCCGGGGACCTCCTACGAGCAGTACTTC.

The V gene is TRBV6-5, the J gene TRBJ2-5; a possible D gene is TRBD2 (7 bases). Trimming took 0 bases from V and 8 from J, leaving 16 bases between them. CDR3 length equals 15 residues. From germline, CDR1 is MNHEY and CDR2 SVGAGI. CDR3 DNA sequence: TGTGCCAGCAGTTACTCGGGGGGGCGCGGAATAACCCAGTACTTC. Translation gives CASSYSGGRGITQYF.

This clonotype has only a few counts. Compared with germline, one end of the junction differs, possibly owing to a read error. The chain uses TRBV4-1 and TRBJ2-7, with TRBD1 matching 9 bases. Germline CDR1 MGHRA, CDR2 YSYEKL. This CDR3 comprises 16 residues. The CDR3 loop is CASRQVLGQGRTEQYF. The CDR3 region has the DNA TGCGCCAGCAGACAAGTGCTGGGACAGGGCAGGACCGAGCAGTACTTC.

This clonotype was observed many times. The chain recombines TRBV7-2 with TRBJ2-4; 11 nucleotides match TRBD1. V trimming: 5 bases; J trimming: 6 bases; junction bases outside the gene matches: 3. Germline loops: CDR1 SGHTA, CDR2 FQGNSA. The CDR3 length is 14 residues. This CDR3 reads CASSQDRGLNIQYF. CDR3 nucleotides: TGTGCCAGCAGCCAGGACAGGGGGCTAAACATTCAGTACTTC.

This chain joins TRBV20-1 and TRBJ2-1; no reliable D call. The CDR3 length is 14 residues. Germline CDR1 is DFQATT and CDR2 is SNEGSKA (reference sequence). Deletions cut 6 bases from V and 9 bases from J, with 21 bases between. The CDR3 protein is CSAPPRMGGLEQFF. The CDR3 DNA sequence: TGCAGTGCCCCCCCTCGTATGGGCGGTCTTGAGCAGTTCTTC.

J is TRBJ1-2 and V is TRBV6-5, with D possibly matching TRBD1 (5 bases). The CDR3 loop spans 12 amino acids. Germline loops: CDR1 MNHEY, CDR2 SVGAGI. Trimming shortened V by 6 bases and J by 8 bases, and 13 bases separated the two germline ends. This CDR3 reads CASRGRDSGYTF. CDR3 nucleotides: TGTGCCAGCAGGGGCCGGGACTCAGGCTACACCTTC.

The V call is TRBV6-2 or TRBV6-3, the J call TRBJ1-6; D remains ambiguous. Trimming took 6 bases from V and 4 from J, leaving 10 bases between them. Germline V gene data show CDR1 as MNHEY and CDR2 as SVGEGT. The length of the CDR3 is 14 residues. CDR3: CASRERGYNSPLHF. CDR3 DNA sequence: TGTGCCAGCAGGGAGCGGGGATATAATTCACCCCTCCACTTT.

This clonotype was recorded a few times. This rearrangement joins TRBV7-2 to TRBJ1-2; D is undetermined. The CDR3 has 15 amino acids. Germline V gives CDR1 SGHTA, CDR2 FQGNSA. The V gene lost 1 base and the J gene lost 0 bases, with 9 bases spanning the gap. The CDR3 sequence is CASSLGPGANYGYTF. As DNA, the CDR3 is TGTGCCAGCAGCTTAGGGCCGGGAGCTAACTATGGCTACACCTTC.

Only a few counts were recorded for this clonotype. The CDR3 nucleotides read TGCGCCAGCAGCTCCGGGACTTTGAGTTGGAGAGCGCAGTATTTT. Amino acid sequence: CASSSGTLSWRAQYF. V gene TRBV5-1 combines with J gene TRBJ2-3; tentative D call: TRBD2 (6 bases). V lost 3 bases and J lost 10, with 21 bases in between. The germline V gene has CDR1 SGHRS and CDR2 YFSETQ. The CDR3 consists of 15 residues.

This clonotype was found a few times. The J gene is TRBJ2-3, the V gene TRBV7-2, with D maybe TRBD1 (5 bases). The CDR3 totals 15 residues. V was pared by 6 bases and J by 0 bases, with 13 bases between. CDR1 SGHTA and CDR2 FQGNSA come from the germline V gene. CDR3 nucleotide sequence: TGTGCCAGCAGACGACAGTTATCTAGCACAGATACGCAGTATTTT. Translation gives CASRRQLSSTDTQYF.

This clonotype was detected ten times or more. The chain combines TRBV12-3 or TRBV12-4 with TRBJ1-1, with D perhaps TRBD1 (6 bases). The CDR3 covers 14 residues. V gave up 3 bases and J gave up 4 bases, with 12 bases separating them. DNA for the CDR3: TGTGCCAGCAGTTTGGTTGTGGGGGCCACTGAAGCTTTCTTT. Its protein is CASSLVVGATEAFF.

This clonotype came up a few times. DNA for the CDR3: TGCGCCAGCAGCAGGTACCCTGGAAACACCATATATTTT. Its translation is CASSRYPGNTIYF. The chain combines TRBV5-1 with TRBJ1-3; D is ambiguous. V was pared by 4 bases and J by 2 bases, with 7 bases between. There are 13 residues in the CDR3. CDR1 and CDR2 (germline): SGHRS, YFSETQ.

J is TRBJ2-3 and V is TRBV9; the D gene is possibly TRBD2 (5 bases). V was cut by 4 bases and J by 3 bases, with 18 bases left in between. Germline assignment: CDR1 SGDLS and CDR2 YYNGEE. The CDR3 length is 16 residues. The CDR3 DNA is TGTGCCAGCAGCCCGAGGGCTAGTGGTAGGACAGATACGCAGTATTTT. Translating gives CASSPRASGRTDTQYF.

This chain uses TRBV5-1 with TRBJ2-1; 11 nucleotides agree with TRBD2. The CDR3 runs to 16 residues. J was trimmed by 9 bases and V by 9 bases; bases with no gene match: 17. Germline values: CDR1 SGHRS, CDR2 YFSETQ. The CDR3 spells CATEWGLADYKSEQFF. CDR3 in DNA: TGCGCCACCGAGTGGGGACTAGCGGACTACAAGTCTGAGCAGTTCTTC. Full variable domain (remainder filled in from reference TRBV5-1 and TRBJ2-1): KAGVTQTPRYLIKTRGQQVTLSCSPISGHRSVSWYQQTPGQGLQFLFEYFSETQRNKGNFPGRFSGRQFSNSRSEMNVSTLELGDSALYLCATEWGLADYKSEQFFGPGTRLTVL.

This chain links TRBV6-6 with TRBJ2-2, with 12 bases aligning to TRBD2. This CDR3 spans 16 amino acids. The V gene's germline CDR1 is MNHNY and CDR2 SVGAGI (reference sequence). Trimming took 6 bases from V and 4 from J; bases not matched to a gene: 6. The CDR3 spells CASSSLAGGITGELFF. Written as DNA, the CDR3 is TGTGCCAGCAGCTCACTAGCGGGAGGTATCACCGGGGAGCTGTTTTTT.

The chain is built from TRBV20-1 and TRBJ2-1; 10 positions agree with TRBD2. The germline gives CDR1 DFQATT, CDR2 SNEGSKA (reference sequence). The V segment lost 0 bases and the J segment 8 bases; nucleotides outside the gene matches: 10. This CDR3 has 16 amino acids. CDR3 DNA sequence: TGCAGTGCTAGAGATCCGCCTGGGCTAGCGGGAGATGAGCAGTTCTTC. Its protein is CSARDPPGLAGDEQFF.

This clonotype was counted a few times. This chain links TRBV28 with TRBJ2-2; no definite D call. The CDR3 is 13 amino acids. CDR1 and CDR2 from the germline V gene are MDHEN and SYDVKM. Trimming took off 11 bases at V and 0 bases at J, with 10 bases between the two ends. CDR3 sequence reads: CALSPPNTGELFF. The CDR3 DNA is TGTGCCCTGAGTCCCCCGAACACCGGGGAGCTGTTTTTT.

This clonotype was seen only a few times. The V gene is TRBV20-1, the J gene TRBJ2-3; D gene unclear. The germline gives CDR1 DFQATT, CDR2 SNEGSKA (reference sequence). The CDR3 loop spans 13 amino acids. Trimming removed 2 bases from V and 1 base from J, with 7 bases in between. The CDR3 DNA is TGCAGTGCTAGAACCCAGGGCACAGATACGCAGTATTTT. Amino acid sequence: CSARTQGTDTQYF.